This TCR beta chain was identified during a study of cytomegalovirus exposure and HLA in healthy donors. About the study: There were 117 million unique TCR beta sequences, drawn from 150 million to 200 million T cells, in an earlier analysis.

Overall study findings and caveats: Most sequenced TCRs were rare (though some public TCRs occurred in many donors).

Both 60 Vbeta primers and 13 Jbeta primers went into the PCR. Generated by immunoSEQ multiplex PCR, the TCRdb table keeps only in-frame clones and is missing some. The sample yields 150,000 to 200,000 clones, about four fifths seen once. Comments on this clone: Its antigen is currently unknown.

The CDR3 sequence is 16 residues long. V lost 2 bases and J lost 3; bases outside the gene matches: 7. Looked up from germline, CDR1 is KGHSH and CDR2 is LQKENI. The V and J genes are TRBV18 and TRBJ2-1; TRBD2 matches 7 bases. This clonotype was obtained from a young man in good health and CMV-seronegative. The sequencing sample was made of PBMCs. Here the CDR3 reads CASSPEGGRGYNEQFF. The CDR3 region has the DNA TGTGCCAGCTCACCAGAAGGTGGGAGGGGCTACAATGAGCAGTTCTTC.